This TCR beta chain was observed in a study of CD8+ T cells in alopecia areata. Whole-study context: Among treated patients, oral tofacitinib was administered at 5 to 10 mg twice daily.

Following extraction, RNA underwent reverse transcription to cDNA, which served as the sequencing template. Produced via immunoSEQ multiplex PCR; TCRdb's table is partial and in-frame only. The repertoire includes 200,000 to 250,000 clones, around 57% of them detected once, and 1.6% sits in the top ten. CDR1 SNHLY and CDR2 FYNNEI come from the germline V gene. The junction had 8 bases not matched to a gene; V was cut back by 6 bases and J by 4 bases. The CDR3 is 16 residues long. Treatment of the sample: oral pan-JAK inhibitor, 5-10 mg twice daily. Lesional scalp punch biopsies and peripheral blood came from alopecia areata patients. T lymphocytes (CD4+ and CD8+) were sorted from PBMCs.

The sequenced sample was CD4+ T cells sorted from blood, obtained at week 4, from a patient treated with tofacitinib. This clonotype was sampled from a human donor with alopecia areata. J is TRBJ2-3 and V is TRBV2; 12 positions match TRBD2. The CDR3 sequence: CASRELAGGGADTQYF. The DNA for the CDR3 is TGTGCCAGCAGAGAACTAGCGGGGGGCGGAGCAGATACGCAGTATTTT.